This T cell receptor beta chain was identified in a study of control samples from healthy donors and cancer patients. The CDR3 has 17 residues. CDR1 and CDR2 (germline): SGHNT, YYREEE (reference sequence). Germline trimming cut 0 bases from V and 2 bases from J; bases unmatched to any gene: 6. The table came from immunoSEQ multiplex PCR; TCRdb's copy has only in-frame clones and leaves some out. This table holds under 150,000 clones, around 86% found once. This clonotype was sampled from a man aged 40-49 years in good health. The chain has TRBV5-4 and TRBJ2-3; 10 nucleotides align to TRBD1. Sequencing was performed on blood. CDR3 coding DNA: TGTGCCAGCAGCTTGGCGCCGGGACAGGGGACCACAGATACGCAGTATTTT. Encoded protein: CASSLAPGQGTTDTQYF.